This TCR beta chain originates from a study of cytomegalovirus exposure and HLA in healthy donors. Comment on this clone: Antigen: not known.

Looked up from germline, CDR1 is MDHEN and CDR2 is SYDVKM. The V gene lost 2 bases and the J gene lost 8 bases, with 15 bases spanning the gap. CDR3 length: 15 residues. General study points: Across donors, most TCRs were seen rarely, yet some public ones were widespread. A later analysis found first-cohort TCR clusters tended to co-occur in the 120 or so validation repertoires. Through in vitro validation, three CMV-associated chains were shown to be specific for CMV antigens.

The donors were members of the validation cohort, which comprised 90 to 150 subjects and was separate from the first cohort of about 700 subjects. Repertoires were generated with immunoSEQ multiplex PCR, while TCRdb's copy carries only in-frame clones and drops some. The sample carries over 200,000 clones, less than 95% recorded once. The sequenced sample was PBMCs. V usage is TRBV28 and J usage is TRBJ1-4; D uncertain. This receptor was taken from a woman aged 25-40 years in good health and CMV-seronegative. The CDR3 sequence: CASSLRYRVEEKLFF. Here the CDR3 DNA reads TGTGCCAGCAGTTTAAGGTATAGGGTAGAAGAAAAACTGTTTTTT.